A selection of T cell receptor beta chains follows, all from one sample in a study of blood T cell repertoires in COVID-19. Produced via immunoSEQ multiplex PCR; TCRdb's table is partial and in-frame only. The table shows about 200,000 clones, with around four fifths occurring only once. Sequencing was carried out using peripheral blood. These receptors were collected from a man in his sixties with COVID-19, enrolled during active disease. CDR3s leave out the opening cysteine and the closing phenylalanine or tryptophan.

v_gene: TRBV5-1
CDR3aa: ASRPDTRPYEQY

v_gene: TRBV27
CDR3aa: ASSPLGYGYT

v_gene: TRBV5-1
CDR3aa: ASSLVALGSSYEQY

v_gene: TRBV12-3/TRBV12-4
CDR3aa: ASSLGVGELF

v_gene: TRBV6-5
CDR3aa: ASTPGLGANVLT

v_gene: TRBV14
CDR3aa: ASSLGLYNEQF

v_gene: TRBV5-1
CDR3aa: ASSLGALAGTYEQY

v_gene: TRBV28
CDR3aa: ASEGRSSGYYEQY

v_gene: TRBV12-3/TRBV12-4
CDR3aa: ASSQGVSQPQH

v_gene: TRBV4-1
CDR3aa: ASSQLRAETQY

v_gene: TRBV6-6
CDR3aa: ASAVLVQETQY

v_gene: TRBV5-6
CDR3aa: ASSLRGGWETQY

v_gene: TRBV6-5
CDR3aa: ASSYRGKSYEQY

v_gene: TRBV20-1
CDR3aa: SADRDYEQY

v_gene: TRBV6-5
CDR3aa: ASSPRGYVDGYT

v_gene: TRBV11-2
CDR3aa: ASSPRDRASNTEAF

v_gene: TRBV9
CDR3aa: ASSVEQGGEKLF

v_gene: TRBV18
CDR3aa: ASSPQVEVTNSPLH

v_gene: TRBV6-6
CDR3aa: ASRARGIVQETQY